The clone carrying this TCR beta chain was picked up a small number of times. Its specificity is not known. This CDR3 has 14 amino acids. V dropped 4 bases and J dropped 6 bases, with 13 bases sitting between them. The germline V gene has CDR1 SGDLS and CDR2 YYNGEE. This entry comes from a study of naive and memory T cell subsets. Study-wide points: Activation and differentiation may alter RNA-based TCR counts. Naive repertoires, especially CD8, held a few larger clonotypes, possibly memory cells re-expressing CD45RA.

The beta constant-region primer was an equimolar mix of two oligonucleotides covering TRBC1 and TRBC2. The ligated cDNA underwent four PCR rounds using SP2 and nested alpha and beta constant-region primers. TCRdb ran MiXCR on the UMI-ligation and nested PCR reads and lists one entry per CDR3 protein. The sample holds 150,000 or so distinct CDR3 sequences, 22% seen once. Sequences were obtained from naive CD4+ T cells from blood. The chain employs TRBV9 and TRBJ2-2; D unresolved. The TCR originated in a human donor in good health. The CDR3 reads CASSTNQLPGELFF. CDR3 in DNA: TGTGCCAGCAGCACCAACCAACTTCCCGGGGAGCTGTTTTTT.